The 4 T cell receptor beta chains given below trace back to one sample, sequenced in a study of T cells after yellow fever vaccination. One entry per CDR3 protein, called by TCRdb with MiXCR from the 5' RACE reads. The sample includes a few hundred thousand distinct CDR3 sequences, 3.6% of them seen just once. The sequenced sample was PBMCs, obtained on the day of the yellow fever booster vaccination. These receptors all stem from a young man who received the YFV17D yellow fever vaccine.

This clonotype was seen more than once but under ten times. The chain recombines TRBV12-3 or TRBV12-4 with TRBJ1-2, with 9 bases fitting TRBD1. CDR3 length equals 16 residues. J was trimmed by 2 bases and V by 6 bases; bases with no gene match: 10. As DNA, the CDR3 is TGTGCCAGCAGGTACTCGGGACAGGGCATAAACTATGGCTACACCTTC. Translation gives CASRYSGQGINYGYTF.

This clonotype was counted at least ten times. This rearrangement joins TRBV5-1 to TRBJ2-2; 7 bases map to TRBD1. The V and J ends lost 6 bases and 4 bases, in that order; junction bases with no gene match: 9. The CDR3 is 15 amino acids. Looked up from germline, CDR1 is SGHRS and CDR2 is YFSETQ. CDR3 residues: CASTLTGLVTGELFF. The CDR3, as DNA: TGCGCCAGCACCCTGACAGGGTTGGTCACCGGGGAGCTGTTTTTT.

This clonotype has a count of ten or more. The CDR3 DNA reads TGTGCCAGCAGTTTATCGGCCCGTCGATCGTGCTTCTTC. The encoded protein is CASSLSARRSCFF. The gene calls are TRBV12-3 or TRBV12-4 and TRBJ2-1; D is unresolved. The CDR3 totals 13 residues. Trimming took 2 bases from V and 16 from J, leaving 18 bases between them.

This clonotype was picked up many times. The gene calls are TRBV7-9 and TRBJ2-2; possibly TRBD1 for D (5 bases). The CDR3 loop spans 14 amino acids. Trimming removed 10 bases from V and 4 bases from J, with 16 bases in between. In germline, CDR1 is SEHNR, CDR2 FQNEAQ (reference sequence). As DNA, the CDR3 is TGTGCCACCGAAGGCAGGGCTGGCACCGGGGAGCTGTTTTTT. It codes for CATEGRAGTGELFF.